This T cell receptor beta chain emerged from a study of blood T cell repertoires in COVID-19 (dated by TCRdb to about 2020). With regard to the full study: Samples from collaborators originated in the United States, Italy and Spain and spanned both the acute and convalescent phases of COVID-19. The repertoires were made available in a free public database intended to serve as a resource for research on the immune response to SARS-CoV-2. The samples were drawn from the first 160 participants of the ongoing ImmuneRACE study and from 950 to 1,500 subjects provided by 6 global collaborators. Subjects who had been exposed to COVID-19, were actively infected with it, or had recovered from it provided the deeply sampled blood TCRbeta repertoires that made up the dataset. The prospective study material was composed of cDNA or gDNA derived from T cells, B-cell-depleted T cells, or PBMCs. The sample metadata nearly always contained a de-identified subject ID, COVID-19 status, age in years and sex. Where available, HLA class I and class II types were taken from metadata supplied by the sample provider and were not determined by assay-based typing.

Collaborating institutions collected whole blood in K2EDTA tubes following their own protocols. For TCRbeta analysis, collaborator samples were shipped as frozen whole blood, as isolated PBMCs, or as DNA extracted from either sample type. TCRbeta CDR3 regions were amplified from genomic DNA using the immunoSEQ Assay, a bias-controlled multiplex PCR. The authors processed their data as follows. The number of nucleated cells in each sample was estimated from the amplification of reference gene primers within the assay. Sequence reads were collapsed and filtered to measure the absolute abundance of every unique TCRbeta CDR3 rearrangement. For each sample, productive Simpson clonality was calculated as the square root of Simpson's diversity index across productive rearrangements. In TCRdb, the immuneACCESS table is reduced to in-frame sequences with V and J assigned. These tables do not hold every clone; where another copy was compared, an unresolved V gene accounts for under half, and the others remain unexplained. V and J calls and clone size are as listed in that table; D and trimming were resolved from the DNA. This sample gives over 350,000 clones in total; roughly 90% of them show up just once. The biggest ten clones account for over 4% of the sample.

Points the paper makes about the study in general: Clinical and demographic metadata were provided uncurated, with the amount varying by source and participant.

V is pared back by 8 bases and J by 7 bases, with 14 bases lying between the germline termini. Including the terminal cysteine and phenylalanine, the CDR3 comprises 12 residues. Only the CDR3 part of the read is kept: 36 bases, read in frame from the first base. For this clone: The clone's antigen remains unknown. The sample holds no much larger clone one base away, and base qualities are not on file.

The clonotype was recovered from a woman aged 25 to 39 with acute or convalescent COVID-19. The chain uses TRBV12-3 or TRBV12-4 and TRBJ2-5; the D segment could be TRBD2, given 6 matching bases. The sequenced material came from peripheral blood. CDR3 protein: CASGDSGGTQYF. The sequenced DNA is TGTGCCAGCGGGGACTCCGGTGGGACCCAGTACTTC.